These 5 T cell receptor beta chains were sequenced from one sample in a study of blood T cell repertoires in COVID-19. TCRdb keeps only in-frame clones here, not all; method: immunoSEQ multiplex PCR. This sample has roughly 100,000 clones, with 81% found just once. The sample was peripheral blood. The receptors here all came from a man aged 55 to 70 with acute or convalescent COVID-19.

The chain couples TRBV7-6 to TRBJ1-4, with 9 bases identical to TRBD1. Trimming took 6 bases from V and 5 from J; bases not matched to a gene: 7. Germline V gene data show CDR1 as SGHVS and CDR2 as FNYEAQ. The CDR3 sequence is 15 residues long. CDR3 nucleotide sequence: TGTGCCAGCAGTCCCCCCGGGACAGGGAATGAAAAACTGTTTTTT. Encoded protein: CASSPPGTGNEKLFF.

J is TRBJ1-4 and V is TRBV9, with 7 bases identical to TRBD1. V dropped 4 bases and J dropped 5; count of bases not matched to a gene: 11. From germline, CDR1 is SGDLS and CDR2 YYNGEE. This CDR3 spans 16 amino acids. The CDR3 DNA reads as TGTGCCAGCAGCTTAGGGGACAGTCTAAGGAATGAAAAACTGTTTTTT. Translating gives CASSLGDSLRNEKLFF.

This clone has more than one count but fewer than ten. In the same sample, other DNA sequences code for this CDR3. The chain joins TRBV14 to TRBJ1-1; 7 bases line up with TRBD1. V lost 0 bases and J lost 1; bases outside the gene matches: 5. This CDR3 region has 16 residues. Per the germline V gene, CDR1 is SGHDN and CDR2 is FVKESK. DNA of the CDR3: TGTGCCAGCAGCCAAGATCTTGGGACAGCGAACACTGAAGCTTTCTTT. This codes for CASSQDLGTANTEAFF.

V is TRBV5-6 and J is TRBJ2-2, with D unclear. Trimming pared 2 bases from V and 3 bases from J, leaving 11 bases between. CDR1 SGHDT and CDR2 YYEEEE come from the germline V gene. CDR3 length: 15 residues. CDR3 in DNA: TGTGCCAGCAGCTTTTTTACAGATTACACCGGGGAGCTGTTTTTT. Translating gives CASSFFTDYTGELFF.

Regarding this clone: This sample includes further DNA sequences coding for the same CDR3. V is TRBV3-1 (or the pseudogene TRBV3-2) and J is TRBJ1-5; D unclear. This CDR3 has 12 amino acids. The V gene's germline CDR1 is LGHDT and CDR2 YNNKEL (reference sequence). V was clipped by 5 bases and J by 5 bases, with 7 bases between them. The CDR3 DNA reads TGTGCCAGCAGCTTGCGGGATCAGCCCCAGCATTTT. This encodes CASSLRDQPQHF.